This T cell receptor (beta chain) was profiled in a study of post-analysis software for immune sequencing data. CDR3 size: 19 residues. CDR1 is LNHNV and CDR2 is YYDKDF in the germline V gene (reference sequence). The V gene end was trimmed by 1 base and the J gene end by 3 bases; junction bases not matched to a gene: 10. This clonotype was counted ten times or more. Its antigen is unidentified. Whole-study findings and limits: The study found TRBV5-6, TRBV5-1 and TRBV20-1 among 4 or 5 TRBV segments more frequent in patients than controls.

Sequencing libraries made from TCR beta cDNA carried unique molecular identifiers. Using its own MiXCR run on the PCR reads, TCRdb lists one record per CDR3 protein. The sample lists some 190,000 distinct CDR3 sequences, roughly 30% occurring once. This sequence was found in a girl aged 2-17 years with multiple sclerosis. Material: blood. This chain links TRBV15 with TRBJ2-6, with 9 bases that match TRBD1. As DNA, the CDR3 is TGTGCCACCAGCAGAGTCCGGACAGGGGTACCTTTTGGGGCCAACGTCCTGACTTTC. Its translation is CATSRVRTGVPFGANVLTF.